This T cell receptor beta chain was found in a study of patients and donors after allogeneic stem cell transplantation. TCRdb processed the RT-PCR reads anew with MiXCR; each CDR3 protein has one entry. The data contain more than 150,000 distinct CDR3 sequences, 40% to 45% of them singletons. The CDR3 extends over 14 amino acids. Germline-derived CDR1 and CDR2 are SGHTA and FQGNSA. The V end was cut by 1 base, the J end by 10 bases, with 15 bases between. Sequencing input: blood, either unsorted or a sorted T cell fraction (not recorded which). The receptor's source is a human donor who was either an allogeneic HSCT recipient or a stem cell or donor lymphocyte infusion donor (not recorded which). It is not recorded whose cells these are; they may come from a transplant donor. This chain uses TRBV7-2 with TRBJ2-3; no clear D. The CDR3: CASSLVLTITAQYF. The CDR3 nucleotides read TGTGCCAGCAGCTTAGTCCTTACGATAACGGCGCAGTATTTT.